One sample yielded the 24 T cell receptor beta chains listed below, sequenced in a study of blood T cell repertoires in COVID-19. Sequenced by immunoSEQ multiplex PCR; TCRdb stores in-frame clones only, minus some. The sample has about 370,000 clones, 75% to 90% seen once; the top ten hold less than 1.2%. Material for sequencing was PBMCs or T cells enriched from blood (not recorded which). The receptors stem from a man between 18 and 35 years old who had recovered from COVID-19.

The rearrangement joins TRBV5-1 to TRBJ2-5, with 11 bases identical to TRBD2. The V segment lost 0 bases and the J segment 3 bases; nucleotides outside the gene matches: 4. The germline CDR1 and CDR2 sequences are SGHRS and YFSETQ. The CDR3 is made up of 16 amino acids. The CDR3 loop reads CASSLGPGLAEETQYF. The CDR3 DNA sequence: TGCGCCAGCAGCTTGGGACCGGGACTAGCGGAAGAGACCCAGTACTTC.

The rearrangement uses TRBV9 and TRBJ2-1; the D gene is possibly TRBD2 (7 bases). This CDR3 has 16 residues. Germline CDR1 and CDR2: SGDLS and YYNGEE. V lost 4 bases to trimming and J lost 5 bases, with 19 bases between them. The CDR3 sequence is CASSPRRGAQNNEQFF. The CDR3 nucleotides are TGTGCCAGCAGCCCCCGTCGGGGGGCTCAAAACAATGAGCAGTTCTTC.

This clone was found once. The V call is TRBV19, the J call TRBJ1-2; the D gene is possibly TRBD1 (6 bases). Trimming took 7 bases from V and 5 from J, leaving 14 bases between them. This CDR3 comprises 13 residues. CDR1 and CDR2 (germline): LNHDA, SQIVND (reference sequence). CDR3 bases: TGTGCCAGTATGTGGGCAGGACAGTATGGCTACACCTTC. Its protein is CASMWAGQYGYTF. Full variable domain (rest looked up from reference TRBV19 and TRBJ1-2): DGGITQSPKYLFRKEGQNVTLSCEQNLNHDAMYWYRQDPGQGLRLIYYSQIVNDFQKGDIAEGYSVSREKKESFPLTVTSAQKNPTAFYLCASMWAGQYGYTFGSGTRLTVV.

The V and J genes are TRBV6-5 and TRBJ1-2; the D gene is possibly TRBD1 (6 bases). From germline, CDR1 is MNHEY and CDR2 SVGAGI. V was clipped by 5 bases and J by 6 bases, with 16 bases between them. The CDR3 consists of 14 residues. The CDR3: CASSQRARGDGYTF. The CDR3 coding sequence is TGTGCCAGCAGTCAACGGGCCAGGGGAGATGGCTACACCTTC.

CDR3 region: CASSVTGTAPYEQYF. Written as DNA, the CDR3 is TGTGCCAGCAGCGTAACCGGGACAGCACCCTACGAGCAGTACTTC. The genes are TRBV9 and TRBJ2-7, with 7 bases fitting TRBD1. The V segment lost 1 base and the J segment 2 bases; nucleotides outside the gene matches: 6. The CDR3 spans 15 residues. In germline, CDR1 is SGDLS, CDR2 YYNGEE.

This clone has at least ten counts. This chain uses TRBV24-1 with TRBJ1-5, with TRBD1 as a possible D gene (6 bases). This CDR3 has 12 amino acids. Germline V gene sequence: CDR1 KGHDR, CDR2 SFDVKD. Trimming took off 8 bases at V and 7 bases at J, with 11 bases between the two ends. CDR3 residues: CATTGEGQPQHF. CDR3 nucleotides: TGTGCCACCACAGGGGAGGGACAGCCCCAGCATTTT.

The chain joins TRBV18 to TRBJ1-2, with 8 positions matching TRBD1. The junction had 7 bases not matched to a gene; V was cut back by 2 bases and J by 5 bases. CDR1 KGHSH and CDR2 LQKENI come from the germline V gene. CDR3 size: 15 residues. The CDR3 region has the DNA TGTGCCAGCTCACCAGATATACAGGGGGGTTATGGCTACACCTTC. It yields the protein CASSPDIQGGYGYTF.

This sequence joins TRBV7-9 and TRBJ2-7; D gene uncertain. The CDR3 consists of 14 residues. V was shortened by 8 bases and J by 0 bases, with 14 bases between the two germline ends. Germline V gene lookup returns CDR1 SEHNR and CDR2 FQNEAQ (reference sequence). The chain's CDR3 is CASAPDNLSYEQYF. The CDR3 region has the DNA TGTGCCAGCGCCCCCGACAACCTCTCCTACGAGCAGTACTTC.

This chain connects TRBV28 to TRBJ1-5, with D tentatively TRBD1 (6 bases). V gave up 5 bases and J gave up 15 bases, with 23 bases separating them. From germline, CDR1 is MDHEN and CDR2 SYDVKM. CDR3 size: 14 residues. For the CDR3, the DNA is TGTGCCAGCAGTCTCCTAACCCAGACAGGCCCTCGGCATTTT. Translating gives CASSLLTQTGPRHF.

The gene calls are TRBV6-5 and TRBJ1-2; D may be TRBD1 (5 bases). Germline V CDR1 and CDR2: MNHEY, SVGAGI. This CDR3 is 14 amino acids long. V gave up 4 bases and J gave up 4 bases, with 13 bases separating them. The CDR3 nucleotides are TGTGCCAGCAGTTTGAACCACGACAGCTATGGCTACACCTTC. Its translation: CASSLNHDSYGYTF.

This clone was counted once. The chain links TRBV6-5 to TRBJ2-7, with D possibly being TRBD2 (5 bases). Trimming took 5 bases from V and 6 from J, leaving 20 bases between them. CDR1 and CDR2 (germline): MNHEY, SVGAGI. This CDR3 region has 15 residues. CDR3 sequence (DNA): TGTGCCAGCAGTCCCCCCAACTTCTTCGGGGTCGAGCAGTACTTC. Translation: CASSPPNFFGVEQYF.

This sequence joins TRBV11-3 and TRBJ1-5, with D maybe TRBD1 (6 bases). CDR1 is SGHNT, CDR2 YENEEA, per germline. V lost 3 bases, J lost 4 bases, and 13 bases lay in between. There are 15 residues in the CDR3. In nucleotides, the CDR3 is TGTGCCAGCAGCTTCAATAGGACAGATAATCAGCCCCAGCATTTT. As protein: CASSFNRTDNQPQHF.

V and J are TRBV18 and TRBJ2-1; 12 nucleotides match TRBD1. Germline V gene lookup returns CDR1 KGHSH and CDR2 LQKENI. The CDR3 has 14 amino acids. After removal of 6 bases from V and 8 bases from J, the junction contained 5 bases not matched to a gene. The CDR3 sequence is CASSPGQGAYEQFF. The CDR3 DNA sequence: TGTGCCAGCTCGCCGGGACAGGGGGCGTATGAGCAGTTCTTC.

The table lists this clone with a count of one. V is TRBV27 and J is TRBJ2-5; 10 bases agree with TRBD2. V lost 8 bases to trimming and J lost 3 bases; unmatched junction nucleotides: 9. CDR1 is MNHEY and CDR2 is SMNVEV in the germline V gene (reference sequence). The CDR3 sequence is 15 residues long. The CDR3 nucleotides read TGTGCCAGCCAGGCTAGGCTAGCGGGAGAAGAGACCCAGTACTTC. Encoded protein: CASQARLAGEETQYF.

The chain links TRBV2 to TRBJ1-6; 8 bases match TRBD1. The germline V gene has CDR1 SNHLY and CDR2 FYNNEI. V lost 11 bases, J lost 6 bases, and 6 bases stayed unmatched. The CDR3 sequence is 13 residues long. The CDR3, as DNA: TGTGCCGCTACAGGGGGTAGTAATTCACCCCTCCACTTT. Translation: CAATGGSNSPLHF.

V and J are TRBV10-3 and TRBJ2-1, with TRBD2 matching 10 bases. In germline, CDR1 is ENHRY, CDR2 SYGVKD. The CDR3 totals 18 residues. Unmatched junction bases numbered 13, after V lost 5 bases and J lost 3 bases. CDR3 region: CAISSSGSLSKDYNEQFF. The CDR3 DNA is TGTGCCATCAGTTCTAGCGGGAGTCTTTCGAAGGACTACAATGAGCAGTTCTTC.

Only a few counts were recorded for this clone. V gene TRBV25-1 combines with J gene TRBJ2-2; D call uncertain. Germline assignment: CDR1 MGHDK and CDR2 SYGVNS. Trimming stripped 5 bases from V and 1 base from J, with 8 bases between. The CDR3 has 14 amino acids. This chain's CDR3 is CASSSSGNTGELFF. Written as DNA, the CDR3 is TGTGCCAGCAGTAGCTCGGGGAACACCGGGGAGCTGTTTTTT.

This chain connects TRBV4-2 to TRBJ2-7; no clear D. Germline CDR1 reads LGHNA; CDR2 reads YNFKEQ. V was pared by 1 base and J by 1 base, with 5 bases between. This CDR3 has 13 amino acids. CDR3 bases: TGTGCCAGCAGCCAAGTTGCGTCCTACGAGCAGTACTTC. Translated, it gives CASSQVASYEQYF.

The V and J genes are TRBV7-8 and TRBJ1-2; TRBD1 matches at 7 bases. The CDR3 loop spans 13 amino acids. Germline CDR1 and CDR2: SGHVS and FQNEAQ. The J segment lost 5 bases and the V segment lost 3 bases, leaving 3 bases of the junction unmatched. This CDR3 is CASSFQGDYGYTF. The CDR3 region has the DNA TGTGCCAGCAGCTTTCAGGGGGATTATGGCTACACCTTC.

CDR3 amino acids: CASSPGQGSDTQYF. The DNA for the CDR3 is TGTGCCAGCTCACCGGGACAGGGCTCAGATACGCAGTATTTT. The chain links TRBV18 to TRBJ2-3; TRBD1 matches at 9 bases. Germline CDR1 reads KGHSH; CDR2 reads LQKENI. V shed 3 bases and J 4 bases; nucleotides not matched to a gene: 2. The CDR3 is 14 residues long.

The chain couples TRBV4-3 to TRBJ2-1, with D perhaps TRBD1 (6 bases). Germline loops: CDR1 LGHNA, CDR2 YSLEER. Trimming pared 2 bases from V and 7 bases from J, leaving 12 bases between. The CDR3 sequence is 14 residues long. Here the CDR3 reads CASSQLFRGNEQFF. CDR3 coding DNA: TGCGCCAGCAGCCAATTATTCAGGGGTAATGAGCAGTTCTTC.

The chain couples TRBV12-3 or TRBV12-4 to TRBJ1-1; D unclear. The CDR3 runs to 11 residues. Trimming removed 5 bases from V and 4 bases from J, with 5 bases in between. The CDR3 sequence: CASSPVTEAFF. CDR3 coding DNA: TGTGCCAGCAGTCCAGTCACTGAAGCTTTCTTT.

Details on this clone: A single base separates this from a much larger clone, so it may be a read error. CDR3 residues: CASRTGSSGNTIYF. The CDR3 DNA sequence: TGTGCCAGCAGGACAGGGAGCTCTGGAAACACCATATATTTT. The chain is built from TRBV7-9 and TRBJ1-3, with TRBD1 matching 7 bases. Germline CDR1 and CDR2: SEHNR and FQNEAQ (reference sequence). This CDR3 comprises 14 residues. Unmatched junction bases numbered 2, after V lost 6 bases and J lost 0 bases.

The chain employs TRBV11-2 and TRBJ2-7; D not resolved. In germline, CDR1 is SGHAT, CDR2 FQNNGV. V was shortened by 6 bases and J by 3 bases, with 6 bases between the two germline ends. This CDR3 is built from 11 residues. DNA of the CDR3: TGTGCCAGCAGTCAGATCTACGAGCAGTACTTC. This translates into CASSQIYEQYF.